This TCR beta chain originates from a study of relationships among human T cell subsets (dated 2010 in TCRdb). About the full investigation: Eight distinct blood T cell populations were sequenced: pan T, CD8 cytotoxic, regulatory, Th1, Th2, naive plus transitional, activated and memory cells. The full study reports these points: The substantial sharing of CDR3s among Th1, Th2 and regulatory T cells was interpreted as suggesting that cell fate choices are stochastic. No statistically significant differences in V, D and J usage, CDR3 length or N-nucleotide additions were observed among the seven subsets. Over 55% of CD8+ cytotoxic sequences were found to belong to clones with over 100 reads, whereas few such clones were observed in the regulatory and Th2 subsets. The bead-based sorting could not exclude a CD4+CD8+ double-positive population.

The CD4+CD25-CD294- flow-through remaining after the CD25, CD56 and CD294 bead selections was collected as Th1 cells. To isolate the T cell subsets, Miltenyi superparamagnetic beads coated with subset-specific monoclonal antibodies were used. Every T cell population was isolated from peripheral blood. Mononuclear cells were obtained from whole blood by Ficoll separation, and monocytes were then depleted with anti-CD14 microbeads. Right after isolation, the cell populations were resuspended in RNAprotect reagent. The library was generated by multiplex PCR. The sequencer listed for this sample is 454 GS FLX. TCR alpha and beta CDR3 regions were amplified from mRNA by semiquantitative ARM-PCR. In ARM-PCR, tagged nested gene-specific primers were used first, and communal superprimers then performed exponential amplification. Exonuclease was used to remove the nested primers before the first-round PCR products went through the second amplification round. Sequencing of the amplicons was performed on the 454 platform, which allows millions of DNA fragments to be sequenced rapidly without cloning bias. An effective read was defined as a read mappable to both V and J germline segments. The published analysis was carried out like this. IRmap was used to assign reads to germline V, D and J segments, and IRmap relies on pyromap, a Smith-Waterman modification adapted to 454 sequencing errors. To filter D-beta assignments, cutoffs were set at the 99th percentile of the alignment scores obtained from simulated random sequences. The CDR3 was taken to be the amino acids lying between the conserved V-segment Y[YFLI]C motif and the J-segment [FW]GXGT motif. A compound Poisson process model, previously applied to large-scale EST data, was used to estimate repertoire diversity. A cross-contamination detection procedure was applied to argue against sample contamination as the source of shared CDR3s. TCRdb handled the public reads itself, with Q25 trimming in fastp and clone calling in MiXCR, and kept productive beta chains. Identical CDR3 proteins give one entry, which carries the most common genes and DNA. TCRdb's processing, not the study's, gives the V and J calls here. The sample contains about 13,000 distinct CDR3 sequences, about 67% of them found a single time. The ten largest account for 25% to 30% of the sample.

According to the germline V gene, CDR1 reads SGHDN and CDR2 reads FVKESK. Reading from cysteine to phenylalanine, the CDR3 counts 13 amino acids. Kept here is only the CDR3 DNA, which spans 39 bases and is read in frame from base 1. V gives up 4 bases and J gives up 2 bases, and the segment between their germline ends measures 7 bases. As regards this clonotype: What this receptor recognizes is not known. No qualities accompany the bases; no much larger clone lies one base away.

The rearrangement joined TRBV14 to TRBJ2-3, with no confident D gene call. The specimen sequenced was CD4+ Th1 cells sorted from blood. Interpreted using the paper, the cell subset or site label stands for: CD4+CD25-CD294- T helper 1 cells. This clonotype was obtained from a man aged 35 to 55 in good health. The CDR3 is CASSRTSTDTQYF. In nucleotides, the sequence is TGTGCCAGCAGCCGAACCTCCACAGATACGCAGTATTTT.